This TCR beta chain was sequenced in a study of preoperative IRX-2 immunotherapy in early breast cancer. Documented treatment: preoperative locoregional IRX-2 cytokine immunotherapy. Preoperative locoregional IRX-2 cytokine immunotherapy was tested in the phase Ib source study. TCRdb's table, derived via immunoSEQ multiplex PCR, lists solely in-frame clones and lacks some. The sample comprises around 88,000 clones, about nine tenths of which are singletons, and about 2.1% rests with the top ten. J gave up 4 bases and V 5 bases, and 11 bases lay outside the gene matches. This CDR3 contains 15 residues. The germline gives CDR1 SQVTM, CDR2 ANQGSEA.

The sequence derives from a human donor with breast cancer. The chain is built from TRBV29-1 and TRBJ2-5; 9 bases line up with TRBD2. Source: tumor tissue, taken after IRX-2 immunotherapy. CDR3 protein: CSVYGAGGPSETQYF. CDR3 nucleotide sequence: TGCAGCGTTTATGGGGCGGGAGGGCCCTCAGAGACCCAGTACTTC.